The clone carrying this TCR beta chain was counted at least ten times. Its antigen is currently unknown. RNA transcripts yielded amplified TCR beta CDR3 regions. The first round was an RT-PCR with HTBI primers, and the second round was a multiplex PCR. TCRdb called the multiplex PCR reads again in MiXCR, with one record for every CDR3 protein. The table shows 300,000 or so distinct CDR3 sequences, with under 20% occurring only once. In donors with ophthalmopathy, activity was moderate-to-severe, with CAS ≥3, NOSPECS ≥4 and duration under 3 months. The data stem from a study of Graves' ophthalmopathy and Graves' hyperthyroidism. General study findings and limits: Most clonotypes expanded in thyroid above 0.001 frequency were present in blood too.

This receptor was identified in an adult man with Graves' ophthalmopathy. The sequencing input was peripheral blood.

The CDR3, as DNA: TGTGCCAGCAGTGAAGGGGCGTCGGAGCAGTACTTC. Its translation is CASSEGASEQYF. The V call is TRBV6-1, the J call TRBJ2-7; D not resolved. V was clipped by 1 base and J by 7 bases, with 8 bases between them. This CDR3 region has 12 residues. CDR1 MNHNS and CDR2 SASEGT come from the germline V gene.